What follows describes a single T cell receptor beta chain. The target antigen is unknown. CDR1 and CDR2 (germline): SGHTA, FQGNSA. The length of the CDR3 is 13 residues. Deletions cut 1 base from V and 4 bases from J, with 8 bases between. This sample stems from a study of cytomegalovirus exposure and HLA in healthy donors. Amplification used 60 Vbeta primers and 13 Jbeta primers. Sequenced by immunoSEQ multiplex PCR; TCRdb stores in-frame clones only, minus some. The data show around 130,000 clones, with about four fifths seen just once and about 4% held by the top ten. Findings and limits, study-wide: Cytomegalovirus-associated status was assigned to fewer than 200 TCR beta chains.

The sample comprised PBMCs. The receptor's source is a woman in her thirties or forties in good health and CMV-seronegative. The chain combines TRBV7-2 with TRBJ2-7; the D gene is possibly TRBD1 (5 bases). The CDR3 loop is CASSLDRKYEQYF. The CDR3 DNA sequence: TGTGCCAGCAGCTTAGACAGGAAATACGAGCAGTACTTC.